These T cell receptor beta chains were read from a single sample in a study of brain T cells in children with intractable seizures. The assay was immunoSEQ multiplex PCR, and TCRdb's table has in-frame clones only and misses some. Of 70,000 to 85,000 clones listed, around 91% are singletons. The material was peripheral blood, obtained at surgery. These TCRs come from a girl aged 2 to 9 with Rasmussen encephalitis and intractable seizures. Each CDR3 is given with its conserved first and last residue. Fields, in order: D gene, clone size, V gene, J gene, CDR3 protein, CDR3 DNA. D genes are given only for firm matches. The size entry is marked missing in some rows and otherwise reads once, few, many or a size class.

TRBD1,-,TRBV2,TRBJ2-5,CASSVATGGAETQYF,TGTGCCAGCAGTGTCGCGACAGGGGGCGCAGAGACCCAGTACTTC
-,-,TRBV6-5,TRBJ2-1,CASTSLLGYNEQFF,TGTGCCAGCACATCCCTACTGGGCTACAATGAGCAGTTCTTC
TRBD1,-,TRBV30,TRBJ1-1,CAWQLGGGRGFTEAFF,TGTGCCTGGCAGCTTGGAGGGGGCAGGGGGTTCACTGAAGCTTTCTTT
-,once,TRBV27,TRBJ1-2,CASRDGPTPNYGYTF,TGTGCCAGCCGGGACGGCCCTACCCCTAACTATGGCTACACCTTC
-,-,TRBV11-3,TRBJ1-2,CASSLDQGPNYGYTF,TGTGCCAGCAGCTTAGATCAGGGCCCCAACTATGGCTACACCTTC
TRBD1,-,TRBV19,TRBJ1-3,CASSNRDRGAFGNTIYF,TGTGCCAGTAGTAACCGGGACAGGGGGGCGTTCGGAAACACCATATATTTT
-,-,TRBV4-1,TRBJ2-7,CASSQDLAAEQYF,TGCGCCAGCAGCCAAGATTTGGCTGCCGAGCAGTACTTC
-,-,TRBV19,TRBJ2-1,CASSIPSGLSSYNEQFF,TGTGCCAGTAGTATCCCATCGGGCTTGAGCTCCTACAATGAGCAGTTCTTC
-,-,TRBV3-1/TRBV3-2,TRBJ2-1,CASSLRTFEQFF,TGTGCCAGCAGCCTACGGACTTTTGAGCAGTTCTTC
-,-,TRBV19,TRBJ2-1,CASSIGLSYNEQFF,TGTGCCAGTAGTATCGGACTGTCCTACAATGAGCAGTTCTTC
-,-,TRBV3-1/TRBV3-2,TRBJ1-1,CASSQAYTEAFF,TGTGCCAGCAGCCAAGCTTACACTGAAGCTTTCTTT
-,-,TRBV14,TRBJ1-1,CASSQDRGEEAFF,TGTGCCAGCAGCCAAGATAGGGGGGAGGAAGCTTTCTTT
-,-,TRBV6-5,TRBJ1-4,CASSLFGRAREKLFF,TGTGCCAGCAGTTTGTTTGGGAGGGCTCGGGAAAAACTGTTTTTT
-,-,TRBV3-1/TRBV3-2,TRBJ2-7,CASSQGQEASLFEQYF,TGTGCCAGCAGCCAAGGACAGGAGGCTAGCCTATTCGAGCAGTACTTC
TRBD1,-,TRBV19,TRBJ1-5,CASRDKQGSNQPQHF,TGTGCCAGTCGAGATAAACAGGGGAGCAATCAGCCCCAGCATTTT
-,-,TRBV11-2,TRBJ2-7,CASSFSGADYYEQYF,TGTGCCAGCAGCTTTTCAGGGGCAGACTACTACGAGCAGTACTTC
TRBD1,-,TRBV9,TRBJ1-1,CASSVGAGGNTEAFF,TGTGCCAGCAGCGTAGGGGCAGGGGGGAACACTGAAGCTTTCTTT
-,-,TRBV19,TRBJ2-1,CASSSRDNEGEQFF,TGTGCCAGTTCATCGCGGGATAACGAGGGGGAGCAGTTCTTC
-,-,TRBV19,TRBJ1-4,CASSLMPGANEKLFF,TGTGCCAGTAGTCTCATGCCGGGGGCTAATGAAAAACTGTTTTTT
-,-,TRBV15,TRBJ2-7,CATNPTGVGEQYF,TGTGCCACCAACCCCACCGGGGTCGGCGAGCAGTACTTC
-,-,TRBV29-1,TRBJ1-1,CSADRLNTEAFF,TGCAGCGCTGACAGGCTGAACACTGAAGCTTTCTTT
-,-,TRBV18,TRBJ1-6,CASSPVGALDSPLHF,TGTGCCAGCTCACCCGTGGGAGCATTGGATTCACCCCTCCACTTT
-,-,TRBV27,TRBJ2-7,CASSSLWTDYEQYF,TGTGCCAGCAGCTCCCTTTGGACGGACTACGAGCAGTACTTC
TRBD1,few,TRBV5-4,TRBJ1-4,CASSFGTEEKLFF,TGTGCCAGCAGCTTCGGGACAGAGGAAAAACTGTTTTTT
-,-,TRBV6-5,TRBJ2-7,CASRRNRVEQYF,TGTGCCAGCAGGCGTAACAGGGTCGAGCAGTACTTC
TRBD1,-,TRBV7-9,TRBJ2-7,CASSRITGTGIYEQYF,TGTGCCAGCAGCAGGATTACCGGGACAGGGATCTACGAGCAGTACTTC
-,-,TRBV19,TRBJ2-5,CASNAGTVQETQYF,TGTGCCAGTAACGCCGGGACGGTCCAAGAGACCCAGTACTTC